This T cell receptor beta chain comes out of a study of blood T cell repertoires in COVID-19. Turning to the study itself: COVID-19 samples, acute and convalescent, were from the United States, Italy and Spain. PBMCs, B-cell-depleted T cells, or T cells provided the cDNA or gDNA that made up the material.

After removal of 4 bases from V and 5 bases from J, the junction contained 16 bases not matched to a gene. Germline CDR1 SEHNR, CDR2 FQNEAQ (reference sequence). The CDR3 sequence is 19 residues long. As originally analysed: Amplified reference gene primers provided the basis for estimating nucleated cell counts. The table came from immunoSEQ multiplex PCR; TCRdb's copy has only in-frame clones and leaves some out. The D gene and trimming were derived from the DNA, and the V and J assignments and clone size from that table. The table has over 25,000 clones, 85% to 90% seen once; the top ten hold approximately 13%.

This chain links TRBV7-9 with TRBJ2-4, with 11 bases matching TRBD2. This clonotype was obtained from a man between 65 and 80 years old with active COVID-19. Sequenced: peripheral blood. This CDR3 is CASSSPSWTSGYTQNIQYF. The CDR3 DNA reads TGTGCCAGCAGCTCCCCTTCATGGACTAGCGGGTACACTCAAAACATTCAGTACTTC. Variable domain in full (rest from reference TRBV7-9 and TRBJ2-4): DTGVSQNPRHKITKRGQNVTFRCDPISEHNRLYWYRQTLGQGPEFLTYFQNEAQLEKSRLLSDRFSAERPKGSFSTLEIQRTEQGDSAMYLCASSSPSWTSGYTQNIQYFGAGTRLSVL.